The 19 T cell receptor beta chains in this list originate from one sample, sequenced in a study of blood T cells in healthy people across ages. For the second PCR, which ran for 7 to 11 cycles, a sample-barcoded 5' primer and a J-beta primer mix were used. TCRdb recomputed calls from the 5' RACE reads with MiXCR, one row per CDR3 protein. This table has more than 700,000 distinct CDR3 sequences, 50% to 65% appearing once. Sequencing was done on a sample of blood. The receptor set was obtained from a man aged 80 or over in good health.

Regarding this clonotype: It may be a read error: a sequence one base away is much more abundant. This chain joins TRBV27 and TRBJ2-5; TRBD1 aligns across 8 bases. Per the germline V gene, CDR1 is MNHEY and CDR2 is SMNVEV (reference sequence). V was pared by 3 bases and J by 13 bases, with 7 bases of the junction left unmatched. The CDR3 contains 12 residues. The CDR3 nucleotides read TGTGCCAGCAGTTTGGCCCGGGACAGGTTGTACTTC. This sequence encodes CASSLARDRLYF.

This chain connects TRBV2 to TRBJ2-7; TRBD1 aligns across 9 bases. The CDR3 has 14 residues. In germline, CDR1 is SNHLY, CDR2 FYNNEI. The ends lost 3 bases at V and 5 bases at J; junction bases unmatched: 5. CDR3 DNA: TGTGCCAGCAGTGACGGGACAGGGTGGCACGAGCAGTACTTC. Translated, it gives CASSDGTGWHEQYF. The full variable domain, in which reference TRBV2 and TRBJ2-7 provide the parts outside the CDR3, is EPEVTQTPSHQVTQMGQEVILRCVPISNHLYFYWYRQILGQKVEFLVSFYNNEISEKSEIFDDQFSVERPDGSNFTLKIRSTKLEDSAMYFCASSDGTGWHEQYFGPGTRLTVT.

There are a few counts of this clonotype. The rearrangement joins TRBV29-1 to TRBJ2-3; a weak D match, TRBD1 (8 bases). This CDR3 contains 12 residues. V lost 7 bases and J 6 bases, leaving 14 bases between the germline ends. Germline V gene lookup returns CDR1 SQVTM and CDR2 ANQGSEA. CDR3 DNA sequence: TGCAGCGGAACAGGGGGGGGTGATACGCAGTATTTT. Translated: CSGTGGGDTQYF.

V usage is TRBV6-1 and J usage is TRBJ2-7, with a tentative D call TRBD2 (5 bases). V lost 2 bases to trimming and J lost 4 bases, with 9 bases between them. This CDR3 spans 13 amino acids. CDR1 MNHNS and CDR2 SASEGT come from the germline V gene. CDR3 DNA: TGTGCCAGCAGTGAAACGAGGGTGTACGAGCAGTACTTC. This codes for CASSETRVYEQYF.

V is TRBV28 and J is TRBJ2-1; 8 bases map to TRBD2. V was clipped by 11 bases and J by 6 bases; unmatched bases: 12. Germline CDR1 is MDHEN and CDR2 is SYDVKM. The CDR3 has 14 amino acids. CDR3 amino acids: CAESQAGAINEQFF. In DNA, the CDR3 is TGTGCCGAATCTCAAGCGGGAGCTATCAATGAGCAGTTCTTC.

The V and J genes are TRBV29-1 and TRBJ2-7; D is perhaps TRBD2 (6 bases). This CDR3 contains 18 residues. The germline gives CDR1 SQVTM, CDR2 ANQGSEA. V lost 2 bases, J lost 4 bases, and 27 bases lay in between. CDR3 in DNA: TGCAGCGTTGAATCCCACCGAGGGAGGAGACCCGGAACTTACGAGCAGTACTTC. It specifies CSVESHRGRRPGTYEQYF.

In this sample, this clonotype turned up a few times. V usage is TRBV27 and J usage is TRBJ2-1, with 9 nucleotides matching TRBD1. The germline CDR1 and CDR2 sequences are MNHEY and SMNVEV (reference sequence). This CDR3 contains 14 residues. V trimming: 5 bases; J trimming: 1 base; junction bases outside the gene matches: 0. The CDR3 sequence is CASSGTGSYNEQFF. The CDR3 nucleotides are TGTGCCAGCAGTGGGACAGGGTCCTACAATGAGCAGTTCTTC.

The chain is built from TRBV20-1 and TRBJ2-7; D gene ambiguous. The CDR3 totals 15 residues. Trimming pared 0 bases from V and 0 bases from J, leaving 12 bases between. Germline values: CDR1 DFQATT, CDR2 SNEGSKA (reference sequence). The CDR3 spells CSARDLSRSSYEQYF. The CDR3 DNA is TGCAGTGCTAGAGATCTCTCCAGGAGCTCCTACGAGCAGTACTTC.

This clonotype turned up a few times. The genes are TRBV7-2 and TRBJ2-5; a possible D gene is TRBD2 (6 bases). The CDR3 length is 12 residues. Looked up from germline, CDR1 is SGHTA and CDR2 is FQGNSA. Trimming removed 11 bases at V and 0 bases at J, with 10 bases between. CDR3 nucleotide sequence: TGTGCCGCGGGGCCGTACCAAGAGACCCAGTACTTC. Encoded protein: CAAGPYQETQYF. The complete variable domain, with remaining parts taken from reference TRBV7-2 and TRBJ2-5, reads GAGVSQSPSNKVTEKGKDVELRCDPISGHTALYWYRQSLGQGLEFLIYFQGNSAPDKSGLPSDRFSAERTGGSVSTLTIQRTQQEDSAVYLCAAGPYQETQYFGPGTRLLVL.

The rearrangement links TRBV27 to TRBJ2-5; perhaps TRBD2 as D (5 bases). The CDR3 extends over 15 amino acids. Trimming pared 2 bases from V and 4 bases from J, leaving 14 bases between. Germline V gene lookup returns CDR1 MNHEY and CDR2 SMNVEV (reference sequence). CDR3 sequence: CASSLRGAASETQYF. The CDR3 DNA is TGTGCCAGCAGTTTACGGGGAGCGGCTTCAGAGACCCAGTACTTC.

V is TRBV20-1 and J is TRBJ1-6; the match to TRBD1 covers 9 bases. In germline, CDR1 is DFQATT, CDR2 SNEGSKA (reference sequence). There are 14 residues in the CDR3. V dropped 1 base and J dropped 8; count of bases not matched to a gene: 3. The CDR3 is CSARARDRDSPLHF. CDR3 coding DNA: TGCAGTGCTAGAGCCCGGGACAGGGATTCACCCCTCCACTTT.

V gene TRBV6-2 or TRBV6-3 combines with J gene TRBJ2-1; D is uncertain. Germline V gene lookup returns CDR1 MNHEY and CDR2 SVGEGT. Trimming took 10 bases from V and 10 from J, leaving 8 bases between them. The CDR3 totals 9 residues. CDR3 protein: CATGREQFF. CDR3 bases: TGTGCCACTGGTCGGGAGCAGTTCTTC.

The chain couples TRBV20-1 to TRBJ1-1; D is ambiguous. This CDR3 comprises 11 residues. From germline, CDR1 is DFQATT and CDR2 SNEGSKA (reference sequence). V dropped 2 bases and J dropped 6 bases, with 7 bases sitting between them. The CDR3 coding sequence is TGCAGTGCTAGAATACCCCCTGAAGCTTTCTTT. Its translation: CSARIPPEAFF.

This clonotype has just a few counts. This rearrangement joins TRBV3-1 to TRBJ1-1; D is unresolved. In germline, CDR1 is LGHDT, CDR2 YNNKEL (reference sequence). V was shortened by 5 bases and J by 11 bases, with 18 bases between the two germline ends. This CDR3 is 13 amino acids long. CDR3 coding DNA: TGTGCCAGCAGCACCGGGGAGGGAGGCGCGGCTTTCTTT. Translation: CASSTGEGGAAFF.

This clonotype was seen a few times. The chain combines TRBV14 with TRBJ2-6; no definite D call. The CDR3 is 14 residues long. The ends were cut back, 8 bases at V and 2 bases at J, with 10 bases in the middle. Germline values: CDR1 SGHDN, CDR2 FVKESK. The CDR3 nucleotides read TGTGCCAGCGGCTTCCGAGCTGGGGCCAACGTCCTGACTTTC. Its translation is CASGFRAGANVLTF.

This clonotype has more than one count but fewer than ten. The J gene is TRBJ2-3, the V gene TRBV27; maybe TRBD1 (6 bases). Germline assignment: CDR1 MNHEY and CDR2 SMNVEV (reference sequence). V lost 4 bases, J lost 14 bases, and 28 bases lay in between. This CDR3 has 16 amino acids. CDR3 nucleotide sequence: TGTGCCAGCAGTTCGATCAACAGGGTGCGGCACAGATACGCGTATTTT. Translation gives CASSSINRVRHRYAYF.

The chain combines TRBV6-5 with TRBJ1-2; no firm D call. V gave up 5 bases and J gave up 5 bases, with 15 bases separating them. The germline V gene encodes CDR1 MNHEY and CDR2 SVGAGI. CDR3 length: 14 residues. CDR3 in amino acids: CASSPGPRWYGYTF. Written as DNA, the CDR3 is TGTGCCAGCAGTCCCGGGCCCAGGTGGTATGGCTACACCTTC.

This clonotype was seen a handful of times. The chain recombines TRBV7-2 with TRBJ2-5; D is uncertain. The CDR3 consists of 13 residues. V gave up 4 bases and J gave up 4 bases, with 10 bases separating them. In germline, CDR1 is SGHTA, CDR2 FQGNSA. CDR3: CASSWGSLETQYF. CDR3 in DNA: TGTGCCAGCAGCTGGGGATCTTTAGAGACCCAGTACTTC.

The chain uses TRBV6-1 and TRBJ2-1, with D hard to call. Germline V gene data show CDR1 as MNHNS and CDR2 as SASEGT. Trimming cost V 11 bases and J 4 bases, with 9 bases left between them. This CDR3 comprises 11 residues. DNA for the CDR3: TGTGCCGCCGCCTATTACAATGAGCAGTTCTTC. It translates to CAAAYYNEQFF.